Listed here are 17 T cell receptor beta chains from one sample, sequenced in a study of cytomegalovirus exposure and HLA in healthy donors. In the PCR, 60 Vbeta and 13 Jbeta primers were used. Measured with immunoSEQ multiplex PCR; TCRdb has only the in-frame clones, and not every one. Among 90,000 or so clones listed, around 74% were seen once. Specimen: PBMCs. The receptors derive from a boy aged 10-17 years in good health and CMV-seronegative.

The chain couples TRBV5-1 to TRBJ1-1; TRBD1 might be the D (5 bases). In germline, CDR1 is SGHRS, CDR2 YFSETQ. The V gene lost 0 bases and the J gene lost 8 bases, with 14 bases spanning the gap. This CDR3 has 14 residues. The CDR3 region has the DNA TGCGCCAGCAGCTTGGAGGGGTTTGATGAAGAAGCTTTCTTT. Translated: CASSLEGFDEEAFF.

The rearrangement uses TRBV11-2 and TRBJ1-1; 9 bases are a match to TRBD1. The V segment lost 5 bases and the J segment 5 bases; nucleotides outside the gene matches: 3. CDR1 and CDR2 (germline): SGHAT, FQNNGV. CDR3 size: 13 residues. CDR3 nucleotide sequence: TGTGCCAGCAGCCGTGACAGGGGGACTGAAGCTTTCTTT. It translates to CASSRDRGTEAFF.

The chain links TRBV7-6 to TRBJ1-2; D might be TRBD1 (6 bases). Germline CDR1 is SGHVS and CDR2 is FNYEAQ. Deletions cut 1 base from V and 10 bases from J, with 13 bases between. This CDR3 has 13 amino acids. CDR3 in amino acids: CASSLVRGAYYTF. CDR3 coding DNA: TGTGCCAGCAGCTTAGTCAGGGGCGCGTACTACACCTTC.

The chain recombines TRBV28 with TRBJ1-5; 9 positions match TRBD1. The CDR3 has 15 amino acids. Trimming took 6 bases from V and 7 from J; bases not matched to a gene: 10. The V gene's germline CDR1 is MDHEN and CDR2 SYDVKM. The CDR3 nucleotides are TGTGCCAGCAGCCGACGACGGACAGGGGAACAGCCCCAGCATTTT. This gives the protein CASSRRRTGEQPQHF.

The chain joins TRBV30 to TRBJ1-1; TRBD1 aligns across 8 bases. CDR1 and CDR2 from the germline V gene are GTSNPN and SVGIG (reference sequence). The V and J ends lost 1 base and 1 base, in that order; junction bases with no gene match: 2. This CDR3 region has 14 residues. The chain's CDR3 is CAWSAGTGNTEAFF. The CDR3 coding sequence is TGTGCCTGGAGTGCCGGGACAGGGAACACTGAAGCTTTCTTT. Full variable domain (missing parts from reference TRBV30 and TRBJ1-1): SQTIHQWPATLVQPVGSPLSLECTVEGTSNPNLYWYRQAAGRGLQLLFYSVGIGQISSEVPQNLSASRPQDRQFILSSKKLLLSDSGFYLCAWSAGTGNTEAFFGQGTRLTVV.

This clone was seen more than once but under ten times. V and J are TRBV18 and TRBJ2-7; TRBD1 agrees at 9 bases. This CDR3 has 15 amino acids. Germline trimming cut 4 bases from V and 4 bases from J; bases unmatched to any gene: 8. Germline values: CDR1 KGHSH, CDR2 LQKENI. The CDR3 region is CASSQTGGAEYEQYF. DNA for the CDR3: TGTGCCAGCTCACAAACAGGGGGCGCGGAGTACGAGCAGTACTTC.

The V and J genes are TRBV7-3 and TRBJ2-7, with D perhaps TRBD2 (6 bases). Per the germline V gene, CDR1 is SGHTA and CDR2 is FQGTGA. This CDR3 is 13 amino acids long. V was clipped by 5 bases and J by 3 bases, with 11 bases between them. CDR3 residues: CASSQGLSYEQYF. CDR3 in DNA: TGTGCCAGCAGCCAGGGACTGAGCTACGAGCAGTACTTC.

J is TRBJ1-1 and V is TRBV6-5; TRBD1 matches at 11 bases. Germline V gene lookup returns CDR1 MNHEY and CDR2 SVGAGI. J was trimmed by 4 bases and V by 0 bases; bases with no gene match: 4. This CDR3 region has 16 residues. Here the CDR3 reads CASSYSGTGGLTEAFF. The CDR3 region has the DNA TGTGCCAGCAGTTACTCCGGGACAGGGGGACTCACTGAAGCTTTCTTT.

The genes are TRBV7-2 and TRBJ2-7, with D perhaps TRBD2 (6 bases). V lost 0 bases and J lost 2, with 11 bases in between. The CDR3 consists of 15 residues. CDR1 and CDR2 (germline): SGHTA, FQGNSA. CDR3 bases: TGTGCCAGCAGCTTAGCGCCCGGGGGAACCTACGAGCAGTACTTC. Translating it yields CASSLAPGGTYEQYF.

CDR3 amino acids: CASSYPKDRVTDTQYF. CDR3 bases: TGTGCCAGCAGTTACCCCAAGGACAGGGTGACAGATACGCAGTATTTT. The J gene is TRBJ2-3, the V gene TRBV6-5, with 8 bases aligning to TRBD1. CDR3 size: 16 residues. Germline CDR1 reads MNHEY; CDR2 reads SVGAGI. V was clipped by 2 bases and J by 3 bases; unmatched bases: 7.

The rearrangement uses TRBV7-9 and TRBJ2-1; 16 nucleotides agree with TRBD2. The CDR3 has 14 residues. V dropped 6 bases and J dropped 7; count of bases not matched to a gene: 0. The germline V gene has CDR1 SEHNR and CDR2 FQNEAQ (reference sequence). CDR3 in DNA: TGTGCCAGCAGGGGACTAGCGGGGGGGAATGAGCAGTTCTTC. This sequence encodes CASRGLAGGNEQFF.

J is TRBJ2-1 and V is TRBV19; 10 positions agree with TRBD2. Germline CDR1 is LNHDA and CDR2 is SQIVND (reference sequence). The CDR3 contains 14 residues. Trimming removed 6 bases from V and 6 bases from J; junction bases left unmatched: 5. CDR3 nucleotide sequence: TGTGCCAGTAGCGCACTAGCGGGAATCAATGAGCAGTTCTTC. This encodes CASSALAGINEQFF.

The rearrangement joins TRBV7-2 to TRBJ2-4, with 8 bases lining up with TRBD1. J lost 0 bases, V lost 5 bases, and 6 bases had no gene match. CDR3 length equals 16 residues. Per germline, CDR1 SGHTA and CDR2 FQGNSA. The CDR3 loop is CASSPGTGIAKNIQYF. CDR3 in DNA: TGTGCCAGCAGCCCGGGGACAGGAATAGCCAAAAACATTCAGTACTTC.

The chain couples TRBV6-4 to TRBJ2-3, with TRBD2 matching 8 bases. The ends lost 0 bases at V and 5 bases at J; junction bases unmatched: 4. The CDR3 loop spans 15 amino acids. Germline V CDR1 and CDR2: MRHNA, SNTAGT. The CDR3 DNA is TGTGCCAGCAGTGACTCGGCGGGAGGAGTAGATACGCAGTATTTT. This translates into CASSDSAGGVDTQYF.

The chain is built from TRBV7-2 and TRBJ2-3; D possibly corresponds to TRBD2 (5 bases). The CDR3 loop spans 14 amino acids. The germline gives CDR1 SGHTA, CDR2 FQGNSA. Between the trimmed V and J ends, which lost 5 bases and 4 bases, there was a span of 13 bases. The CDR3 reads CASSPSGRSDTQYF. CDR3 coding DNA: TGTGCCAGCAGCCCGTCGGGGAGATCAGATACGCAGTATTTT.

This rearrangement joins TRBV4-3 to TRBJ2-5; 9 bases fit TRBD2. CDR1 is LGHNA, CDR2 YSLEER, per germline. This CDR3 comprises 15 residues. The V segment lost 3 bases and the J segment 1 base; nucleotides outside the gene matches: 3. CDR3 region: CASSHEGLAQETQYF. Written as DNA, the CDR3 is TGCGCCAGCAGCCACGAGGGACTAGCCCAAGAGACCCAGTACTTC.

This clone was detected only once. This sequence joins TRBV9 and TRBJ2-2; tentatively, D is TRBD1 (5 bases). CDR3 length: 13 residues. Trimming took 3 bases from V and 8 from J, leaving 11 bases between them. Germline loops: CDR1 SGDLS, CDR2 YYNGEE. Here the CDR3 DNA reads TGTGCCAGCAGCGACAGGAGTAAAGGGGAGCTGTTTTTT. Amino acid sequence: CASSDRSKGELFF.